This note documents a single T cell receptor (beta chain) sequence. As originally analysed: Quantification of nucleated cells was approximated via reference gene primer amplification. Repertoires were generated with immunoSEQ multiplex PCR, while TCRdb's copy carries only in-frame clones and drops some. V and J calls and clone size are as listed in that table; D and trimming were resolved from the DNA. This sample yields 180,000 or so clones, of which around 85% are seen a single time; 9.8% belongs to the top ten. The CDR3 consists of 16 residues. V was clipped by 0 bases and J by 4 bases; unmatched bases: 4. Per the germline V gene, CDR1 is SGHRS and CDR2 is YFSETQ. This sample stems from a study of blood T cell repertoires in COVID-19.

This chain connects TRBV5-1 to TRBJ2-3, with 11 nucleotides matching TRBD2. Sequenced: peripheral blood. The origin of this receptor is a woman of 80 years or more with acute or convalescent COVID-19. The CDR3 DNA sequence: TGCGCCAGCAGCTTGGAAATAGCGGGGGGGTCAGATACGCAGTATTTT. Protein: CASSLEIAGGSDTQYF.